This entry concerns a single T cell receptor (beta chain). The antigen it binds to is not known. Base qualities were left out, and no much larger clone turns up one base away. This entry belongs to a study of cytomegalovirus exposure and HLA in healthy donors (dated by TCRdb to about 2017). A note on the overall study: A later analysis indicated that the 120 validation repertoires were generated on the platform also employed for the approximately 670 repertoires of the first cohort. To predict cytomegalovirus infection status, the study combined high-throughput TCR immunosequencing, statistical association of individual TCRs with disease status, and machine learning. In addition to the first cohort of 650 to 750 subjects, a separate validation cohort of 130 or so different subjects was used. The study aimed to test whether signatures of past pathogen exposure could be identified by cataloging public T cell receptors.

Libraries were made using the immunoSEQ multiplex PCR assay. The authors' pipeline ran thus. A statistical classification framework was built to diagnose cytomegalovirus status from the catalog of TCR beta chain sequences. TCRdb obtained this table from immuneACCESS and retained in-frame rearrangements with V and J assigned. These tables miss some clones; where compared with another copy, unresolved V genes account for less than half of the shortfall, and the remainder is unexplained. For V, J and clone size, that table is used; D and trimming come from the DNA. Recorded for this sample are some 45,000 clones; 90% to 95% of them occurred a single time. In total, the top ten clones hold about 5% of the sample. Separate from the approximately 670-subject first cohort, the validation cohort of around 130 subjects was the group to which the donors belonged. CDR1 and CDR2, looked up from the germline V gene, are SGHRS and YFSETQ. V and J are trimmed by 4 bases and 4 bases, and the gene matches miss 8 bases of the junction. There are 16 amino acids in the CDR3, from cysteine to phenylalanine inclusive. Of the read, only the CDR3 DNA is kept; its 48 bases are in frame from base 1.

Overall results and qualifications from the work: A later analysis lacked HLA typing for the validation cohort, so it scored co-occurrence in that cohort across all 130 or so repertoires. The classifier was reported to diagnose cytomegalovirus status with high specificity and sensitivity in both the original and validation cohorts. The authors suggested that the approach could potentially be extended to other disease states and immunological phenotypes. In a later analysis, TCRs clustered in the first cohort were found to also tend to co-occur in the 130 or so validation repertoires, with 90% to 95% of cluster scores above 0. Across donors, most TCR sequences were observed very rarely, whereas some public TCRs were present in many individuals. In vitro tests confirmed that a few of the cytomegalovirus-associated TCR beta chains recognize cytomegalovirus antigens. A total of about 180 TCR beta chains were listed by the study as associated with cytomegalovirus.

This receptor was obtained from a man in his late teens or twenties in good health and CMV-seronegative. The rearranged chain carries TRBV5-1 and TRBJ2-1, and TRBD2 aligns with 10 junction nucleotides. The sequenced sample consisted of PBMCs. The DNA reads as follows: TGCGCCAGCAGCCCTTCCCTAGCGGGGGATTACAATGAGCAGTTCTTC. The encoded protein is CASSPSLAGDYNEQFF.